The 19 T cell receptor beta chains below were found in one sample sequenced in a study of control samples from healthy donors and cancer patients. Produced via immunoSEQ multiplex PCR; TCRdb's table is partial and in-frame only. Of just over 150,000 clones listed, 85% to 90% are singletons. Specimen: blood. All receptors derive from a man aged 25 to 45 in good health.

This chain links TRBV9 with TRBJ2-3; no definite D call. The length of the CDR3 is 16 residues. The germline gives CDR1 SGDLS, CDR2 YYNGEE. V lost 3 bases and J lost 3, with 17 bases in between. In DNA form, the CDR3 reads TGTGCCAGCAGCGGTGCCTTCATGGAGCAGACAGATACGCAGTATTTT. It encodes CASSGAFMEQTDTQYF.

The chain links TRBV2 to TRBJ2-1; 12 bases align to TRBD2. CDR3 size: 16 residues. J was trimmed by 5 bases and V by 6 bases; bases with no gene match: 8. Germline V gene data show CDR1 as SNHLY and CDR2 as FYNNEI. CDR3 amino acids: CASSMTSGRNHNEQFF. The DNA for the CDR3 is TGTGCCAGCAGCATGACTAGCGGGAGAAATCACAATGAGCAGTTCTTC.

This chain joins TRBV3-1 (or the pseudogene TRBV3-2) and TRBJ2-5; TRBD2 might be the D (6 bases). Trimming stripped 1 base from V and 2 bases from J, with 14 bases between. The CDR3 extends over 16 amino acids. CDR1 is LGHDT, CDR2 YNNKEL, per germline (reference sequence). CDR3 sequence (DNA): TGTGCCAGCAGCCAAGGCAGACTAGAGGGGCAAGAGACCCAGTACTTC. Its protein product is CASSQGRLEGQETQYF.

This rearrangement joins TRBV4-3 to TRBJ2-7, with 9 bases aligning to TRBD1. V was clipped by 0 bases and J by 1 base; unmatched bases: 1. In germline, CDR1 is LGHNA, CDR2 YSLEER. The CDR3 extends over 15 amino acids. The CDR3 DNA reads as TGCGCCAGCAGCCAAGAGGGACAGGGTTCCTACGAGCAGTACTTC. Translated, it gives CASSQEGQGSYEQYF.

The chain carries TRBV24-1 and TRBJ1-1; 8 bases map to TRBD1. Germline-derived CDR1 and CDR2 are KGHDR and SFDVKD. The CDR3 consists of 14 residues. Germline trimming cut 6 bases from V and 1 base from J; bases unmatched to any gene: 3. CDR3 amino acids: CATSTGQGNTEAFF. The CDR3, as DNA: TGTGCCACCAGTACCGGACAGGGGAACACTGAAGCTTTCTTT.

J is TRBJ1-2 and V is TRBV15; 8 bases are shared with TRBD1. Germline V gene data show CDR1 as LNHNV and CDR2 as YYDKDF (reference sequence). The CDR3 totals 16 residues. V lost 0 bases, J lost 5 bases, and 8 bases stayed unmatched. CDR3 sequence: CATSRDLGQGEYGYTF. The CDR3 DNA follows: TGTGCCACCAGCAGAGATTTAGGACAGGGCGAGTATGGCTACACCTTC.

The chain combines TRBV7-9 with TRBJ2-6; unclear D gene. The CDR3 has 16 residues. V shed 6 bases and J shed 3 bases, with 15 bases lying between them. Germline CDR1 and CDR2: SEHNR and FQNEAQ (reference sequence). Here the CDR3 reads CASRPPGFGGANVLTF. CDR3 nucleotide sequence: TGTGCCAGCAGGCCCCCGGGTTTTGGTGGGGCCAACGTCCTGACTTTC. The full variable domain, in which reference TRBV7-9 and TRBJ2-6 provide the parts outside the CDR3, is DTGVSQNPRHKITKRGQNVTFRCDPISEHNRLYWYRQTLGQGPEFLTYFQNEAQLEKSRLLSDRFSAERPKGSFSTLEIQRTEQGDSAMYLCASRPPGFGGANVLTFGAGSRLTVL.

The genes are TRBV28 and TRBJ2-7; possibly TRBD1 for D (5 bases). CDR3 length equals 13 residues. Germline CDR1 MDHEN, CDR2 SYDVKM. The V gene lost 2 bases and the J gene lost 4 bases, with 9 bases spanning the gap. The CDR3 reads CASSLPGQYEQYF. CDR3 nucleotides: TGTGCCAGCAGTTTACCAGGGCAATACGAGCAGTACTTC.

The chain uses TRBV20-1 and TRBJ2-2; D call uncertain. Trimming took off 6 bases at V and 7 bases at J, with 9 bases between the two ends. Germline loops: CDR1 DFQATT, CDR2 SNEGSKA (reference sequence). The CDR3 is 11 amino acids. The CDR3 region is CSAMTSGELFF. DNA for the CDR3: TGCAGTGCCATGACGAGCGGGGAGCTGTTTTTT.

V is TRBV18 and J is TRBJ2-2, with 7 bases fitting TRBD1. CDR3 size: 16 residues. CDR1 and CDR2 (germline): KGHSH, LQKENI. Losses at the gene ends were 6 bases for V and 0 bases for J; bases not matched to a gene: 7. CDR3 residues: CASSPPGGSNTGELFF. Here the CDR3 DNA reads TGTGCCAGCTCGCCCCCAGGGGGTTCGAACACCGGGGAGCTGTTTTTT.

The chain uses TRBV27 and TRBJ1-2; tentative D call: TRBD1 (5 bases). The germline V gene has CDR1 MNHEY and CDR2 SMNVEV (reference sequence). Trimming left V 7 bases short and J 0 bases short, with 15 bases between. The CDR3 is 15 amino acids. CDR3: CASKKPGPANYGYTF. The CDR3 region has the DNA TGTGCCAGCAAGAAACCGGGGCCCGCTAACTATGGCTACACCTTC.

This clone was observed a single time. The chain links TRBV9 to TRBJ2-3, with D possibly TRBD2 on 5 matching bases. Per germline, CDR1 SGDLS and CDR2 YYNGEE. The ends were cut back, 0 bases at V and 4 bases at J, with 15 bases in the middle. The CDR3 covers 16 residues. The CDR3 protein is CASSVAGAAGSDTQYF. In nucleotides, the CDR3 is TGTGCCAGCAGCGTAGCGGGCGCGGCGGGCTCAGATACGCAGTATTTT.

The chain carries TRBV21-1 and TRBJ1-1. TRBV21-1 is shown as a pseudogene. The CDR3 length is 16 residues. The chain's CDR3 is CASSKGWSGRRTEAFF. CDR3 coding DNA: TGTGCCAGCAGCAAAGGGTGGTCGGGGAGAAGGACTGAAGCTTTCTTT.

The V and J genes are TRBV11-2 and TRBJ1-2, with 8 positions matching TRBD1. The junction had 8 bases not matched to a gene; V was cut back by 6 bases and J by 8 bases. CDR1 is SGHAT, CDR2 FQNNGV, per germline. This CDR3 has 13 residues. CDR3 DNA sequence: TGTGCCAGCAGTGAGGACAGGGCAGGCGGCTACACCTTC. This encodes CASSEDRAGGYTF.

V usage is TRBV7-9 and J usage is TRBJ2-5; D not certain. This CDR3 is built from 12 residues. Germline loops: CDR1 SEHNR, CDR2 FQNEAQ (reference sequence). Trimming removed 5 bases from V and 4 bases from J, with 8 bases in between. CDR3 region: CASSPPGETQYF. The CDR3 nucleotides read TGTGCCAGCAGCCCCCCGGGAGAGACCCAGTACTTC. Full variable domain (remainder filled in from reference TRBV7-9 and TRBJ2-5): DTGVSQNPRHKITKRGQNVTFRCDPISEHNRLYWYRQTLGQGPEFLTYFQNEAQLEKSRLLSDRFSAERPKGSFSTLEIQRTEQGDSAMYLCASSPPGETQYFGPGTRLLVL.

This rearrangement joins TRBV7-2 to TRBJ2-3; D call uncertain. Germline-derived CDR1 and CDR2 are SGHTA and FQGNSA. With 4 bases removed from V and 4 bases from J, the gap between germline ends came to 9 bases. This CDR3 comprises 13 residues. The CDR3 sequence: CASSSTLADTQYF. The CDR3 nucleotides are TGTGCCAGCAGCTCCACCCTAGCAGATACGCAGTATTTT. Full variable domain (remainder filled in from reference TRBV7-2 and TRBJ2-3): GAGVSQSPSNKVTEKGKDVELRCDPISGHTALYWYRQSLGQGLEFLIYFQGNSAPDKSGLPSDRFSAERTGGSVSTLTIQRTQQEDSAVYLCASSSTLADTQYFGPGTRLTVL.

The chain recombines TRBV24-1 with TRBJ2-3; D might be TRBD1 (6 bases). Germline V gives CDR1 KGHDR, CDR2 SFDVKD. The CDR3 runs 12 residues. V was clipped by 9 bases and J by 0 bases, with 6 bases between them. The CDR3, as DNA: TGTGCCACCGGACAGAGCACAGATACGCAGTATTTT. Translation gives CATGQSTDTQYF.

The V gene is TRBV27, the J gene TRBJ2-7, with 9 bases fitting TRBD1. This CDR3 has 14 amino acids. Germline CDR1 MNHEY, CDR2 SMNVEV (reference sequence). J lost 7 bases, V lost 6 bases, and 10 bases had no gene match. The CDR3 sequence: CASSPQGAAGEQYF. CDR3 DNA sequence: TGTGCCAGCAGCCCACAGGGGGCCGCGGGTGAGCAGTACTTC.

This clone has more than one count but fewer than ten. V and J are TRBV7-9 and TRBJ1-6, with a weak D call TRBD1 (5 bases). Germline CDR1 is SEHNR and CDR2 is FQNEAQ (reference sequence). The CDR3 extends over 16 amino acids. V dropped 5 bases and J dropped 7 bases, with 18 bases sitting between them. CDR3: CASSPPYRDSNSPLHF. CDR3 coding DNA: TGTGCCAGCAGCCCCCCCTATCGGGACTCCAATTCACCCCTCCACTTT.